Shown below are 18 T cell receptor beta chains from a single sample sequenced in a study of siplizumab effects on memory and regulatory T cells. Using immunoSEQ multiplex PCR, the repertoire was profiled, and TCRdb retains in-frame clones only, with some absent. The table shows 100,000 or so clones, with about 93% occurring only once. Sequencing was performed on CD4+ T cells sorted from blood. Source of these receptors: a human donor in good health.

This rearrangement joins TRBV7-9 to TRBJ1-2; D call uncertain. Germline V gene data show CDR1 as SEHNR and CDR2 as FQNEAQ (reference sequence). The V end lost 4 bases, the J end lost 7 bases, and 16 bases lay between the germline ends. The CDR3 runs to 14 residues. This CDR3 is CASSYSVQSGGYTF. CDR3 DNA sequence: TGTGCCAGCAGCTATTCAGTACAGTCGGGTGGCTACACCTTC.

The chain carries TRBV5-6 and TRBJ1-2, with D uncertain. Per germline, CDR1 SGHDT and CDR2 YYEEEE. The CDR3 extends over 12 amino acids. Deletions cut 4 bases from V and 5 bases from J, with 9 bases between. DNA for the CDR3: TGTGCCAGCAGCCGTTCGGTGTATGGCTACACCTTC. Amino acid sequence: CASSRSVYGYTF.

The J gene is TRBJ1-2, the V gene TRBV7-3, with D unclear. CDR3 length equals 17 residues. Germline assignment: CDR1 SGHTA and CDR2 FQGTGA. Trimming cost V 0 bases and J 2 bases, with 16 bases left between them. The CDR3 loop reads CASSLTPVEAENYGYTF. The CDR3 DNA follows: TGTGCCAGCAGCTTAACCCCTGTTGAAGCGGAGAACTATGGCTACACCTTC.

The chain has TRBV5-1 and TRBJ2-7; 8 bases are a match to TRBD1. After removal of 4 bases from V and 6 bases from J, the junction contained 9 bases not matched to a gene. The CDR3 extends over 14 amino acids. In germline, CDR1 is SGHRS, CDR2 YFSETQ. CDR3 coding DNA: TGCGCCAGCAGCCCCGGGACAGGTTTCGGCGAGCAGTACTTC. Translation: CASSPGTGFGEQYF. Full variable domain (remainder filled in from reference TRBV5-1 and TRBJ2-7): KAGVTQTPRYLIKTRGQQVTLSCSPISGHRSVSWYQQTPGQGLQFLFEYFSETQRNKGNFPGRFSGRQFSNSRSEMNVSTLELGDSALYLCASSPGTGFGEQYFGPGTRLTVT.

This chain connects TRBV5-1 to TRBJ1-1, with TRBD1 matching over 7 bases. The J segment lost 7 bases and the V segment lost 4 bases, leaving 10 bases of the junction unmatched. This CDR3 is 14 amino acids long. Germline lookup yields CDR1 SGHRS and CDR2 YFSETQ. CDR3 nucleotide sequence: TGCGCCAGCAGCGCTCCCGGGACAGTAAGTGAAGCTTTCTTT. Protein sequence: CASSAPGTVSEAFF.

The CDR3 loop reads CASSLEGTRINQPQHF. CDR3 in DNA: TGTGCCAGCAGCTTAGAGGGCACTCGAATCAATCAGCCCCAGCATTTT. This chain links TRBV7-2 with TRBJ1-5; D remains unclear. V was pared by 1 base and J by 3 bases, with 13 bases between. Germline CDR1 and CDR2: SGHTA and FQGNSA. CDR3 length: 16 amino acids. The complete variable domain, with remaining parts taken from reference TRBV7-2 and TRBJ1-5, reads GAGVSQSPSNKVTEKGKDVELRCDPISGHTALYWYRQSLGQGLEFLIYFQGNSAPDKSGLPSDRFSAERTGGSVSTLTIQRTQQEDSAVYLCASSLEGTRINQPQHFGDGTRLSIL.

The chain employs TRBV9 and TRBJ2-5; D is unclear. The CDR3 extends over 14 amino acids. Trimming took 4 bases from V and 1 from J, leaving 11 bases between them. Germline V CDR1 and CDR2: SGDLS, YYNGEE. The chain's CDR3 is CASSPPTVQETQYF. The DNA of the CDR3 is TGTGCCAGCAGCCCCCCAACGGTCCAAGAGACCCAGTACTTC.

For the CDR3, the DNA is TGTGCCAGCAGTAAATGGGGGACGGGGGATTCGCCCCAGCATTTT. It yields the protein CASSKWGTGDSPQHF. This chain uses TRBV2 with TRBJ1-5; tentative D call: TRBD1 (5 bases). CDR3 length: 15 residues. Germline V CDR1 and CDR2: SNHLY, FYNNEI. Trimming left V 5 bases short and J 9 bases short, with 20 bases between.

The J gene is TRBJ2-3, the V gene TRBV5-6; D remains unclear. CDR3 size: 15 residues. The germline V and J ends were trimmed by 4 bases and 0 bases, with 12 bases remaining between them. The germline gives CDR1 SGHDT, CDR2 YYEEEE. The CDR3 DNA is TGTGCCAGCAGCCAGACATTTCCTAGCACAGATACGCAGTATTTT. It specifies CASSQTFPSTDTQYF.

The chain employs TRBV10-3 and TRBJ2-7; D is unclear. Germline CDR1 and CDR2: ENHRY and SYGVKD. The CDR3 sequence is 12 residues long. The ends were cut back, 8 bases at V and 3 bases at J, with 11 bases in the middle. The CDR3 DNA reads TGTGCCATCTCCTCCTTAGTCTACGAGCAGTACTTC. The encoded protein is CAISSLVYEQYF.

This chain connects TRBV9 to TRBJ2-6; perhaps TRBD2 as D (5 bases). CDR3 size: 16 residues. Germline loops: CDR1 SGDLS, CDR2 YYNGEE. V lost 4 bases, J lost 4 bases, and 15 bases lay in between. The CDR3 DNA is TGTGCCAGCAGCCCCAATGTCGGGGTCGGGGCCAACGTCCTGACTTTC. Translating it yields CASSPNVGVGANVLTF.

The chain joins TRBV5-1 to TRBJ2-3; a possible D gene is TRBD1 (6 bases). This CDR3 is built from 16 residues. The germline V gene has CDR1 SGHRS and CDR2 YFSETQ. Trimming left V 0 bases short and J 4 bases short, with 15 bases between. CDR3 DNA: TGCGCCAGCAGCTTGGGGCGGCAGGGGAGCGCAGATACGCAGTATTTT. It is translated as CASSLGRQGSADTQYF. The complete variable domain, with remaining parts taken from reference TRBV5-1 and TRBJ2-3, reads KAGVTQTPRYLIKTRGQQVTLSCSPISGHRSVSWYQQTPGQGLQFLFEYFSETQRNKGNFPGRFSGRQFSNSRSEMNVSTLELGDSALYLCASSLGRQGSADTQYFGPGTRLTVL.

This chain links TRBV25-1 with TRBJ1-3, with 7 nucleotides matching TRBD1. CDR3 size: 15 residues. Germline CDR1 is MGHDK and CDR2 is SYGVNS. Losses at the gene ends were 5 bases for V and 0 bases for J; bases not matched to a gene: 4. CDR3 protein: CASSQTGISGNTIYF. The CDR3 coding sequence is TGTGCCAGCAGTCAGACAGGGATCTCTGGAAACACCATATATTTT.

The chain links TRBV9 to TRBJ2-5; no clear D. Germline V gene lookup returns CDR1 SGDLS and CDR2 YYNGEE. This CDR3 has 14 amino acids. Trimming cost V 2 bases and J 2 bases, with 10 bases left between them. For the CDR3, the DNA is TGTGCCAGCAGCGTTGGCGGTGTACAAGAGACCCAGTACTTC. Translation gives CASSVGGVQETQYF. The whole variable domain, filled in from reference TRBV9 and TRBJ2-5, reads DSGVTQTPKHLITATGQRVTLRCSPRSGDLSVYWYQQSLDQGLQFLIQYYNGEERAKGNILERFSAQQFPDLHSELNLSSLELGDSALYFCASSVGGVQETQYFGPGTRLLVL.

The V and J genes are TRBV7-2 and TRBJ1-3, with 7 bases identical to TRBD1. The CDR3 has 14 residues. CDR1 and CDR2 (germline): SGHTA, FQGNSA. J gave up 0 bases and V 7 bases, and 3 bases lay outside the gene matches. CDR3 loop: CASIRGGSGNTIYF. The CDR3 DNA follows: TGTGCCAGCATCAGGGGGGGCTCTGGAAACACCATATATTTT.

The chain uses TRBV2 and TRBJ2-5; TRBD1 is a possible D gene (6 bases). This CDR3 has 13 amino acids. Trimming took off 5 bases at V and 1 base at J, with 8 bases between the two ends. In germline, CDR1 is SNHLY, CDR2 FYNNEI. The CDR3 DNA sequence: TGTGCCAGCAGTCGGACAGCCCAAGAGACCCAGTACTTC. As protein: CASSRTAQETQYF.

CDR3 sequence: CASSVGGTLSGEQYF. CDR3 DNA sequence: TGTGCCAGCAGCGTCGGGGGGACGCTCAGCGGCGAGCAGTACTTC. The J gene is TRBJ2-7, the V gene TRBV9; 7 nucleotides line up with TRBD2. This CDR3 comprises 15 residues. Germline assignment: CDR1 SGDLS and CDR2 YYNGEE. J lost 6 bases, V lost 2 bases, and 11 bases had no gene match. The full variable domain, completed using reference TRBV9 and TRBJ2-7, is DSGVTQTPKHLITATGQRVTLRCSPRSGDLSVYWYQQSLDQGLQFLIQYYNGEERAKGNILERFSAQQFPDLHSELNLSSLELGDSALYFCASSVGGTLSGEQYFGPGTRLTVT.

CDR3 amino acids: CASSSQIYEQYF. CDR3 in DNA: TGTGCCAGCAGCTCGCAGATCTACGAGCAGTACTTC. The chain carries TRBV7-9 and TRBJ2-7; D not certain. Germline CDR1 is SEHNR and CDR2 is FQNEAQ (reference sequence). V gave up 4 bases and J gave up 3 bases, with 7 bases separating them. The CDR3 is 12 amino acids.